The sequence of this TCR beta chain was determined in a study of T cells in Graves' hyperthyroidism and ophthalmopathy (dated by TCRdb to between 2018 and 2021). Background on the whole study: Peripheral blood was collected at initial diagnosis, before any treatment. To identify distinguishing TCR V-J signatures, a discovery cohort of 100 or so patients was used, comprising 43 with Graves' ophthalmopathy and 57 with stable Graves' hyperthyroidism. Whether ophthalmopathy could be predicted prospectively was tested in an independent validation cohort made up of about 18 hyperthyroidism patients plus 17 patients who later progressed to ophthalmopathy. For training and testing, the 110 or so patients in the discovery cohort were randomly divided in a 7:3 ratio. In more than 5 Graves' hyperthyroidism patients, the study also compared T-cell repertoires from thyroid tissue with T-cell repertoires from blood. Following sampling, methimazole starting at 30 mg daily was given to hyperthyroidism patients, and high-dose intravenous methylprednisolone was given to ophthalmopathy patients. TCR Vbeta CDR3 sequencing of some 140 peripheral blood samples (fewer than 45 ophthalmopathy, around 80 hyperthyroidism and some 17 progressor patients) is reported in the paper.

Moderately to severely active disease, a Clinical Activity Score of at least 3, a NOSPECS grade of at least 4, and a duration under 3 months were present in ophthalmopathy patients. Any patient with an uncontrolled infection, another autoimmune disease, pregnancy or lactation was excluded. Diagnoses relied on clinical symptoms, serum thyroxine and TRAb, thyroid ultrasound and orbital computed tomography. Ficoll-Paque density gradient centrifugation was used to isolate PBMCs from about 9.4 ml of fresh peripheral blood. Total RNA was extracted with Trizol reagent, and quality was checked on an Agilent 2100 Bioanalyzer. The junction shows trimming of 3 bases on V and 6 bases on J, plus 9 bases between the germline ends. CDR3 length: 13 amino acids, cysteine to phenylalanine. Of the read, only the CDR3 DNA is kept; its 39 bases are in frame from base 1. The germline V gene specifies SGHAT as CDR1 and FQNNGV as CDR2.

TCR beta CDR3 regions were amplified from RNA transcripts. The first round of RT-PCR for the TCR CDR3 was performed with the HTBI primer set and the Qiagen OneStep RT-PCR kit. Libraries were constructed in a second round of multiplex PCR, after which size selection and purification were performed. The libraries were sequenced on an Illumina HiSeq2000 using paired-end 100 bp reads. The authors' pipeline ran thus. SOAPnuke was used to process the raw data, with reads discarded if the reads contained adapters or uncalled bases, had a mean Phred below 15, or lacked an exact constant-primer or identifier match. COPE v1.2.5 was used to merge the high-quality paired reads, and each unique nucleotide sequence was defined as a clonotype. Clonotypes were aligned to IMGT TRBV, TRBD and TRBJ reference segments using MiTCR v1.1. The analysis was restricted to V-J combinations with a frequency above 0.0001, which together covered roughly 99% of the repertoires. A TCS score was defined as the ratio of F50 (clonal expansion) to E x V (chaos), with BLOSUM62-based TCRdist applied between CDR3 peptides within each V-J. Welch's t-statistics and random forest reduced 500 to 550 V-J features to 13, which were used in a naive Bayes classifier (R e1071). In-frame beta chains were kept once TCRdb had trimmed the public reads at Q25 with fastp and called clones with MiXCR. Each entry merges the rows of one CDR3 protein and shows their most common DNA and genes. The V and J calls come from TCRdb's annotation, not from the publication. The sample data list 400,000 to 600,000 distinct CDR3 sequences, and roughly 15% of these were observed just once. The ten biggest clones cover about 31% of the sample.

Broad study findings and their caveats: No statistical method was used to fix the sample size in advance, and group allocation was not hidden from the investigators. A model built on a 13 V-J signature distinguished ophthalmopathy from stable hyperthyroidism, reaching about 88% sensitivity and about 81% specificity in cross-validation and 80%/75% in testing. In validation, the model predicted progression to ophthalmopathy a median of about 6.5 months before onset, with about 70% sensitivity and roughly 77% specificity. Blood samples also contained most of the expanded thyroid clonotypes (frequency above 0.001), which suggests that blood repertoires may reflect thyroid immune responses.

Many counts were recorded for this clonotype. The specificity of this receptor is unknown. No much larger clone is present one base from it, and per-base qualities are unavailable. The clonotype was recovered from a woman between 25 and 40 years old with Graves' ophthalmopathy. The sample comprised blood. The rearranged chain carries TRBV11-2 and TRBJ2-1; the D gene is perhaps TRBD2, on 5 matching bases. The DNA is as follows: TGTGCCAGCAGCTTCGGCGGGTTCAATGAGCAGTTCTTC. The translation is CASSFGGFNEQFF.